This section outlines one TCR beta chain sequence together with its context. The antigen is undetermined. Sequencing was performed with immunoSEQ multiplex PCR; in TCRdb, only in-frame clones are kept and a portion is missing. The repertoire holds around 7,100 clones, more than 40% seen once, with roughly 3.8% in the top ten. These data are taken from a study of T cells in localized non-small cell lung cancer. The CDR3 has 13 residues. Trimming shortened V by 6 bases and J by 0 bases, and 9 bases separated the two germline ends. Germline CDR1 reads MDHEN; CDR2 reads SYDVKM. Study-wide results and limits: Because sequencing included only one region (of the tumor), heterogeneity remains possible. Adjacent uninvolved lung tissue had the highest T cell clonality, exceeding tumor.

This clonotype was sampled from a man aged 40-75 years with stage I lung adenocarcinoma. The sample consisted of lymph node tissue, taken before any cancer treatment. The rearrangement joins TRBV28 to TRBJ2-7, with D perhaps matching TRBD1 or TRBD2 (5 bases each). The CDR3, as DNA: TGTGCCAGCAGCCCTGGGACCTCCTACGAGCAGTACTTC. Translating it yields CASSPGTSYEQYF.